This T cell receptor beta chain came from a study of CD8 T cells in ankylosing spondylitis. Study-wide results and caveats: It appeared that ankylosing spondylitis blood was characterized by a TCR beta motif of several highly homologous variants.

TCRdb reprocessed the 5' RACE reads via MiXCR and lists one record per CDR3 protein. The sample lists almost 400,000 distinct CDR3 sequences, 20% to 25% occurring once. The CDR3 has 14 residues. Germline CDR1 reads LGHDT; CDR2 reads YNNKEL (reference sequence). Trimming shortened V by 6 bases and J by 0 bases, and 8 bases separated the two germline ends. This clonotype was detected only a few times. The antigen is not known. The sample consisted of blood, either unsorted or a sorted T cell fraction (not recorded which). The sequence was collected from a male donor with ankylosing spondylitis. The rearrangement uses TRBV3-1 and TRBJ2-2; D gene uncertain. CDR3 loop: CASRDGSNTGELFF. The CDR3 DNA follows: TGTGCCAGCAGGGACGGCTCGAACACCGGGGAGCTGTTTTTT.